What follows is one T cell receptor beta chain and its context. Its target is unknown. This sample was included in a study of cytomegalovirus exposure and HLA in healthy donors. Study details: Out of 150 million to 200 million T cells, an earlier analysis found around 120 million unique TCR beta sequences in total.

Germline loops: CDR1 SGDLS, CDR2 YYNGEE. The CDR3 contains 16 residues. The junction had 5 bases not matched to a gene; V was cut back by 1 base and J by 0 bases. Amplification used 60 Vbeta primers and 13 Jbeta primers. Repertoires were generated with immunoSEQ multiplex PCR, while TCRdb's copy carries only in-frame clones and drops some. The sample lists some 200,000 clones; around 74% were seen once. Overall study findings and caveats: Likely technical artifact: a cluster of highly shared sequence variants.

Sequenced input: PBMCs. This clonotype was obtained from a girl aged 5 to 17 in good health and CMV-seropositive. The rearrangement links TRBV9 to TRBJ2-3; 7 positions agree with TRBD2. CDR3 bases: TGTGCCAGCAGCGTAACAGGCGGGGGTAGCACAGATACGCAGTATTTT. It encodes CASSVTGGGSTDTQYF.